The source of this TCR beta chain is a study of regulatory T cells in long-lasting Graves disease. Investigators prepared the TCR beta libraries by applying iRepertoire HTBI primers and Arm-PCR of CDR3 regions. TCRdb processed the multiplex PCR reads anew with MiXCR; each CDR3 protein has one entry. The data show about 540,000 distinct CDR3 sequences, around an eighth seen once. Looked up from germline, CDR1 is SGHRS and CDR2 is YFSETQ. The length of the CDR3 is 15 residues. Between the trimmed V and J ends, which lost 0 bases and 5 bases, there was a span of 14 bases. This clonotype was seen at least ten times. Stated time point: newly diagnosed GD, antithyroid drugs for less than 3 months. PBMC RNA served as the TCR library source. The same specimen was also included in a second study, on T cells in Graves' hyperthyroidism and ophthalmopathy.

The TCR sequence derives from a man aged 25-45 years with Graves disease. The starting material was peripheral blood mononuclear cells (PBMCs), obtained at new diagnosis, from a patient treated with antithyroid drugs. This chain links TRBV5-1 with TRBJ2-5, with D perhaps TRBD2 (5 bases). The CDR3, as DNA: TGCGCCAGCAGCTTGGGACTAACATCATTGGAGACCCAGTACTTC. It encodes CASSLGLTSLETQYF.